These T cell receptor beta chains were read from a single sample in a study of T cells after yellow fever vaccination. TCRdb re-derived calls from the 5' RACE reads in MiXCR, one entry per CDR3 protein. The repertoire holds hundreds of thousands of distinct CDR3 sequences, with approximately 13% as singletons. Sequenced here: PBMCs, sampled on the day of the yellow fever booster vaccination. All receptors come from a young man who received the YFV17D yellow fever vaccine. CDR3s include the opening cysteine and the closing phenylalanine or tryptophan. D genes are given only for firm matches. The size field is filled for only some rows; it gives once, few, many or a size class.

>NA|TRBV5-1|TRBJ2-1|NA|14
CASSLQASYNEPFF
TGCGCCAGCAGCTTACAGGCTAGCTACAATGAGCCGTTCTTC
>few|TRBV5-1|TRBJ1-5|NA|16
CASSLGVGQGTAPQHF
TGCGCCAGCAGCTTGGGGGTGGGGCAGGGGACCGCGCCCCAGCATTTT
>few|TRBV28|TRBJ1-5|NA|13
CASSLPGYQPQHF
TGTGCCAGCAGTTTACCGGGGTACCAGCCCCAGCATTTT
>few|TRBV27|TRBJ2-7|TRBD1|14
CANTQGAGGNEQYF
TGTGCCAACACCCAGGGGGCAGGGGGCAACGAGCAGTACTTC
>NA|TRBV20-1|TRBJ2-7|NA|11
CSALEWYEQYF
TGCAGTGCCCTCGAGTGGTACGAGCAGTACTTC
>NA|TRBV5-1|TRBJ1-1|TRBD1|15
CASSPQRQGDTEAFF
TGCGCCAGCAGCCCACAAAGACAGGGGGACACTGAAGCTTTCTTT
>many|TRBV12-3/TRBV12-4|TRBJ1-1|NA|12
CASSSGGTEAFF
TGTGCCAGCAGTTCTGGAGGCACTGAAGCTTTCTTT
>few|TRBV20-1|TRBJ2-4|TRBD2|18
CSARGLAGGSRAKNIQYF
TGCAGTGCTAGAGGGCTAGCGGGAGGATCTAGGGCCAAAAACATTCAGTACTTC
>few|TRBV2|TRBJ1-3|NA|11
CARGVGNTIYF
TGTGCCCGCGGGGTTGGAAACACCATATATTTT
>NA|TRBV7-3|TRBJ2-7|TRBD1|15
CASSLSGTGGEKQYF
TGTGCCAGCAGCTTATCCGGGACAGGGGGCGAGAAGCAGTACTTC
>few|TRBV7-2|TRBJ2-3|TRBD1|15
CASSPKGIGGSTQYF
TGTGCCAGCAGCCCGAAGGGGATAGGGGGCAGCACGCAGTATTTT
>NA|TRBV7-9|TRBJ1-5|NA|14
CASSSTIENQPQHF
TGTGCCAGCAGCTCTACCATCGAGAATCAGCCCCAGCATTTT
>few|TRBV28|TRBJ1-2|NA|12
CASSLAGSGYTF
TGTGCCAGCAGTTTAGCGGGTAGCGGCTACACCTTC
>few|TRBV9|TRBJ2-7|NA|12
CASSVGSDEQYF
TGTGCCAGCAGCGTAGGGAGCGACGAGCAGTACTTC
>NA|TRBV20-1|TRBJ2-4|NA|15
CSARDGPGAKNIQYF
TGCAGTGCTAGAGACGGACCGGGAGCCAAAAACATTCAGTACTTC
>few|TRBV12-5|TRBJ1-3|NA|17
CASGLVNVGGSGNTIYF
TGTGCTAGTGGTTTGGTTAATGTGGGGGGCTCTGGAAACACCATATATTTT
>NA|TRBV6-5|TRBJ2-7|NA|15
CASSYFRGPNYEQYF
TGTGCCAGCAGTTATTTCAGGGGCCCAAACTACGAGCAGTACTTC